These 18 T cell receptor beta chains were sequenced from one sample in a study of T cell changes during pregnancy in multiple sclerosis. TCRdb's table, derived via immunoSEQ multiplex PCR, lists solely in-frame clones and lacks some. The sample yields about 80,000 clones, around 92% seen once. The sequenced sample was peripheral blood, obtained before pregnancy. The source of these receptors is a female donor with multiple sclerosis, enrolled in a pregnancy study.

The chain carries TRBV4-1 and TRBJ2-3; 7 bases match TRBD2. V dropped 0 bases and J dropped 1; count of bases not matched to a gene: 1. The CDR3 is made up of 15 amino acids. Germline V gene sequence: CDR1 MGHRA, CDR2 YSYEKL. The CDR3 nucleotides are TGCGCCAGCAGCCAAGATGGGGGGGGCACAGATACGCAGTATTTT. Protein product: CASSQDGGGTDTQYF.

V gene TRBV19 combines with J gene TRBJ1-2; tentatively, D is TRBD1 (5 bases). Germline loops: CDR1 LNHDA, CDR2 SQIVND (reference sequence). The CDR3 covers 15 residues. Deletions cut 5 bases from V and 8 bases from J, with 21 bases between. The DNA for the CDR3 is TGTGCCAGTAGTGACATTTGGGGCCGCACCAGAGGCTACACCTTC. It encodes CASSDIWGRTRGYTF.

Written as DNA, the CDR3 is TGTGCCAGCAGTGGTGGGGCCTACTACAATGAGCAGTTCTTC. This gives the protein CASSGGAYYNEQFF. This chain links TRBV25-1 with TRBJ2-1; D is perhaps TRBD1 (5 bases). The CDR3 covers 14 residues. V was trimmed by 4 bases and J by 3 bases, leaving 10 bases between them. Looked up from germline, CDR1 is MGHDK and CDR2 is SYGVNS.

CDR3 amino acids: CASSVKAGLGELFF. CDR3 in DNA: TGTGCCAGCAGCGTAAAGGCGGGGCTCGGGGAGCTGTTTTTT. The chain carries TRBV9 and TRBJ2-2, with a possible D match to TRBD2 (6 bases). V lost 1 base and J lost 7, with 11 bases in between. Germline assignment: CDR1 SGDLS and CDR2 YYNGEE. The CDR3 has 14 residues.

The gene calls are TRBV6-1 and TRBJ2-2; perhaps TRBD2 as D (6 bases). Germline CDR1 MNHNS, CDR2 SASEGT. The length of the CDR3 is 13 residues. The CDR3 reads CTTRSGNTGELFF. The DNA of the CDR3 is TGTACAACACGTAGCGGGAACACCGGGGAGCTGTTTTTT.

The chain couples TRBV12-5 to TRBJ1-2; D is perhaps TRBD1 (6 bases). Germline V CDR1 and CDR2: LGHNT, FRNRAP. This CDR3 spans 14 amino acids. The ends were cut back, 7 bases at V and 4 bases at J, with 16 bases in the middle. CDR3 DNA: TGTGCTAGTGCTCCCGGACAGTCTGGCTATGGCTACACCTTC. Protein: CASAPGQSGYGYTF.

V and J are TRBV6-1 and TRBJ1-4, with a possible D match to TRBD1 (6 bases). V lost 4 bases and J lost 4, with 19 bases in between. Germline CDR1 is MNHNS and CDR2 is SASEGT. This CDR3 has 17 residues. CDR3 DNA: TGTGCCAGCAGTGGCCGAGCACCAGGGGCGGTTAATGAAAAACTGTTTTTT. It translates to CASSGRAPGAVNEKLFF.

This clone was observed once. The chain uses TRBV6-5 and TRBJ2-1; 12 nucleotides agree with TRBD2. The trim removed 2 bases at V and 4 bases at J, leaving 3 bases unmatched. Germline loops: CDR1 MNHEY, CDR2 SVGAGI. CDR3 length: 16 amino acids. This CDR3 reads CASSYTLAGGYNEQFF. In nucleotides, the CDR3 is TGTGCCAGCAGTTACACCCTAGCGGGGGGGTACAATGAGCAGTTCTTC.

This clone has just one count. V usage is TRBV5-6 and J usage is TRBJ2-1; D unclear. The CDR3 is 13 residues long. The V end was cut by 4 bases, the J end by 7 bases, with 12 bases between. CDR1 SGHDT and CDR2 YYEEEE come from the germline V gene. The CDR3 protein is CASSPQINNEQFF. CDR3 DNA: TGTGCCAGCAGCCCACAGATCAATAATGAGCAGTTCTTC.

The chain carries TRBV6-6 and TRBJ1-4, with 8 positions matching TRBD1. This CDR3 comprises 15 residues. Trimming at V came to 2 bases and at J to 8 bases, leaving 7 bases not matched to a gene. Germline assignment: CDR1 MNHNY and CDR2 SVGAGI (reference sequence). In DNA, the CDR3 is TGTGCCAGCAGTTACGCAGGACAGGGTAGGGAAAAACTGTTTTTT. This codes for CASSYAGQGREKLFF.

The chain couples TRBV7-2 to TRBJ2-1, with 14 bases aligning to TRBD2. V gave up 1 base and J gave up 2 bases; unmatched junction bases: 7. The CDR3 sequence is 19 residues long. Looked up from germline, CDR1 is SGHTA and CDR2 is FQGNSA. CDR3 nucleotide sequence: TGTGCCAGCAGCTTAGTTCTAGGACTAGCGGGGGGCGCCTACAATGAGCAGTTCTTC. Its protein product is CASSLVLGLAGGAYNEQFF.

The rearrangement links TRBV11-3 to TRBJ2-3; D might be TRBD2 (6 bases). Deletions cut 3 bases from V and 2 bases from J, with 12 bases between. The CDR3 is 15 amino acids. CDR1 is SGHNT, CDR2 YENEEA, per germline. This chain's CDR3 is CASSLGGKNTDTQYF. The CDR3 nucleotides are TGTGCCAGCAGCTTGGGCGGGAAGAACACAGATACGCAGTATTTT.

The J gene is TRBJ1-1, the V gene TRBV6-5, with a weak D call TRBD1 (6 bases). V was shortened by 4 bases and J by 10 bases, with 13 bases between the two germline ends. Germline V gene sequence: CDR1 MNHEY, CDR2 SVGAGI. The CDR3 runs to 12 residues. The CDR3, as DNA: TGTGCCAGCAGTTGGGGACACCGGGGAGCTTTCTTT. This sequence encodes CASSWGHRGAFF.

The CDR3 spells CASSRRMAQGVINEQFF. Here the CDR3 DNA reads TGCGCCAGCAGCCGGCGCATGGCGCAGGGGGTGATCAATGAGCAGTTCTTC. V is TRBV4-1 and J is TRBJ2-1; 7 bases agree with TRBD1. After removal of 4 bases from V and 6 bases from J, the junction contained 15 bases not matched to a gene. CDR3 length: 17 residues. The germline V gene encodes CDR1 MGHRA and CDR2 YSYEKL.

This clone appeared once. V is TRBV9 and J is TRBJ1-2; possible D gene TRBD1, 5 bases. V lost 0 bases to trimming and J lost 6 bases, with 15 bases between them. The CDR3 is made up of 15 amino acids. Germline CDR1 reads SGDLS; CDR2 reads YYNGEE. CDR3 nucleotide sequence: TGTGCCAGCAGCGTAGCTAGACAGAGCTATGATGGCTACACCTTC. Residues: CASSVARQSYDGYTF.

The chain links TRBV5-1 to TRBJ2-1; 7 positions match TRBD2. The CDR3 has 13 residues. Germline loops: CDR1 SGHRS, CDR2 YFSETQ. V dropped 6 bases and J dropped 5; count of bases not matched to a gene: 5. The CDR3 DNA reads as TGCGCCAGCAAAGTACGGGAGGACAATGAGCAGTTCTTC. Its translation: CASKVREDNEQFF.

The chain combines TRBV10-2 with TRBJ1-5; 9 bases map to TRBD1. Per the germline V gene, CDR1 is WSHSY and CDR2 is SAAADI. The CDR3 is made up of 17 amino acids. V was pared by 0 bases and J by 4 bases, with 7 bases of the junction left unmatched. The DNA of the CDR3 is TGCGCCAGCAGTGAGTCTTGGGGACAGGGACGGAATCAGCCCCAGCATTTT. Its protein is CASSESWGQGRNQPQHF.

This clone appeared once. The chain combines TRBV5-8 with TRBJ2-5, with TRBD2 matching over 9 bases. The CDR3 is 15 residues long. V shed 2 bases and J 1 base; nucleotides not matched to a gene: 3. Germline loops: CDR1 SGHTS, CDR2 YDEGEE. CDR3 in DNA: TGTGCCAGCAGCTTTAGCGGGGGAAGCCAAGAGACCCAGTACTTC. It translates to CASSFSGGSQETQYF.